What follows is one TCR beta chain and its context. Its target is not known. With 5 bases clipped from V and 6 bases from J, the junction kept 11 bases outside the gene matches. The CDR3 totals 16 residues. Time point of the sample: patch test 1, 2 weeks after DPC sensitization. Treatment given: therapeutic diphenylcyclopropenone sensitization with weekly scalp DPC. TCRdb passed the RACE reads through MiXCR, listing each CDR3 protein once. This sample has approximately 79,000 distinct CDR3 sequences; about 9.4% occur once, and the top ten carry 1.4%. This entry comes from a study of human T cells and chemical hapten exposure. At the level of the study: Diphenylcyclopropenone doses were given weekly to the scalps of patients across the approximately 24-week study. Study results and caveats: TCRs above 1 in 1000 frequency did not change with DPC sensitization. Among expanded TCRs, significantly more large CDR3 similarity clusters formed than among controls.

Sample: whole blood, taken in connection with sensitization to the hapten diphenylcyclopropenone (DPC). The chain employs TRBV12-3 or TRBV12-4 and TRBJ1-5, with TRBD1 matching 9 bases. The origin of this receptor is a woman aged 45-59 years with alopecia areata. Some clones in this sample may be carry-over from other donors' samples. CDR3 loop: CASSPRTGERSQPQHF. The DNA for the CDR3 is TGTGCCAGCAGTCCGCGGACAGGGGAGCGTAGTCAGCCCCAGCATTTT.